The present entry profiles one T cell receptor (beta chain) with its context. Antigen: not known. Clones were read by immunoSEQ multiplex PCR, and TCRdb kept only the in-frame ones, dropping some. The data contain about 130,000 clones, around 90% of them seen just once; the ten biggest clones take up about 2%. This record comes from a study of cytomegalovirus exposure and HLA in healthy donors. Study outcomes and limitations: First-cohort TCR clusters tended to co-occur in the roughly 130 validation repertoires, a later analysis found. There were some public TCRs occurring in many donors, but most TCR sequences were rare. High specificity and sensitivity for cytomegalovirus status were reported for the classifier.

The germline gives CDR1 SGDLS, CDR2 YYNGEE. This CDR3 comprises 15 residues. The V gene end was trimmed by 4 bases and the J gene end by 4 bases; junction bases not matched to a gene: 11. The donors formed part of the approximately 130-subject validation cohort, distinct from the roughly 620-subject first cohort. The specimen sequenced was PBMCs. The V gene is TRBV9, the J gene TRBJ2-7, with TRBD2 matching 7 bases. This TCR came from a woman between 18 and 29 years old in good health and CMV-seronegative. In nucleotides, the CDR3 is TGTGCCAGCAGCCCCGGGACTACGTCGGTTTACGAGCAGTACTTC. Translation gives CASSPGTTSVYEQYF.